The 7 T cell receptor beta chains in this list originate from one sample, sequenced in a study of T-cell reconstitution after alpha-beta-depleted transplantation in children. Unique molecular identifiers featured in how the TCRbeta library was prepared. TCRdb reprocessed the PCR reads with MiXCR, giving one entry per CDR3 protein. The sample shows 400,000 to 550,000 distinct CDR3 sequences, approximately 10% of them seen only once. The sequenced sample was PBMCs, obtained before TCRalphabeta/CD19-depleted stem cell transplant. The receptors were sampled from a child aged 2-15 years with inherited bone marrow failure, due to receive a stem cell transplant.

The sample holds many counts of this clonotype. The chain's CDR3 is CASQRFPGLVGNEQFF. The CDR3 DNA reads as TGTGCCAGCCAACGGTTTCCGGGACTAGTTGGCAATGAGCAGTTCTTC. The chain employs TRBV12-3 or TRBV12-4 and TRBJ2-1; 8 bases line up with TRBD2. The trim removed 8 bases at V and 6 bases at J, leaving 15 bases unmatched. This CDR3 region has 16 residues.

At least ten counts were recorded for this clonotype. The V gene is TRBV10-2, the J gene TRBJ1-5, with 9 bases lining up with TRBD1. Germline V lookup: CDR1 WSHSY, CDR2 SAAADI. V shed 4 bases, J shed 2 bases, and the junction held 12 bases outside the gene matches. The CDR3 covers 18 residues. Here the CDR3 DNA reads TGCGCCAGCAGTGGACCGGGACAGGGCGCTGCAGGCAATCAGCCCCAGCATTTT. It is translated as CASSGPGQGAAGNQPQHF.

This clonotype was detected ten times or more. The chain couples TRBV30 to TRBJ2-1, with 7 bases that match TRBD2. This CDR3 comprises 15 residues. CDR1 is GTSNPN and CDR2 is SVGIG in the germline V gene (reference sequence). The V gene end was trimmed by 0 bases and the J gene end by 9 bases; junction bases not matched to a gene: 11. CDR3 protein: CAWSVFLPLAAEQFF. CDR3 DNA sequence: TGTGCCTGGAGTGTTTTCTTGCCTCTAGCGGCTGAGCAGTTCTTC. The full variable domain, its missing parts supplied by reference TRBV30 and TRBJ2-1, is SQTIHQWPATLVQPVGSPLSLECTVEGTSNPNLYWYRQAAGRGLQLLFYSVGIGQISSEVPQNLSASRPQDRQFILSSKKLLLSDSGFYLCAWSVFLPLAAEQFFGPGTRLTVL.

Of note for this clonotype: A clone one base away is much larger, so this may be a read error. The chain uses TRBV28 and TRBJ2-1; D gene ambiguous. The CDR3 runs 13 residues. Germline assignment: CDR1 MDHEN and CDR2 SYDVKM. The ends were cut back, 5 bases at V and 6 bases at J, with 11 bases in the middle. DNA of the CDR3: TGTGCCAGCAGTGTCGGCGGTCTCAATGAGCAGTTCTTC. This codes for CASSVGGLNEQFF.

This clonotype occurred many times. The V gene is TRBV10-3, the J gene TRBJ1-6; 10 bases are shared with TRBD1. The CDR3 runs to 16 residues. The ends lost 3 bases at V and 14 bases at J; junction bases unmatched: 13. The germline V gene has CDR1 ENHRY and CDR2 SYGVKD. The CDR3 reads CAISDPDRGEGRSLHF. CDR3 bases: TGTGCCATCAGTGATCCGGACAGGGGGGAGGGAAGATCCCTCCACTTT.

There are a few counts of this clonotype. The genes are TRBV12-3 or TRBV12-4 and TRBJ2-1, with a weak D call TRBD2 (6 bases). This CDR3 region has 15 residues. Trimming took off 5 bases at V and 0 bases at J, with 11 bases between the two ends. Here the CDR3 DNA reads TGTGCCAGCAGTAGGGACGGGAGCTCCTACAATGAGCAGTTCTTC. It specifies CASSRDGSSYNEQFF.

There are many counts of this clonotype. J is TRBJ2-1 and V is TRBV27; 16 bases are shared with TRBD2. This CDR3 spans 15 amino acids. Germline loops: CDR1 MNHEY, CDR2 SMNVEV (reference sequence). The V segment lost 5 bases and the J segment 12 bases; nucleotides outside the gene matches: 7. In DNA form, the CDR3 reads TGTGCCAGCAGTCAGGGACTAGCGGGAGGGATTAGGCAGTTCTTC. Its translation is CASSQGLAGGIRQFF.